This T cell receptor beta chain appears in the sequencing data of a study of T cell repertoires in cytomegalovirus infection. TCRdb independently ran MiXCR on the reads; one entry per CDR3 protein. The repertoire holds roughly 320,000 distinct CDR3 sequences, with 8% to 10% as singletons. Turning to this clonotype: The target antigen is unknown.

The germline gives CDR1 LGHDT, CDR2 YNNKEL (reference sequence). V was cut by 1 base and J by 4 bases, with 13 bases left in between. This CDR3 has 15 amino acids. Broader study findings: Totalled public TCR beta family frequency picked out people who carried CMV plus the relevant HLA.

The chain joins TRBV3-1 to TRBJ2-5; the D is unclear. The receptor was derived from a human donor in good health (CMV status not recorded). Some clones in this sample may be carry-over from other donors' samples. What was sequenced was PBMCs. DNA of the CDR3: TGTGCCAGCAGCCAAGGGGCAGGCTACTTAGAGACCCAGTACTTC. Translation gives CASSQGAGYLETQYF.